This entry lists 28 T cell receptor beta chains sequenced from one sample in a study of OX40 agonist ivuxolimab in advanced cancers. Produced via immunoSEQ multiplex PCR; TCRdb's table is partial and in-frame only. The sample includes roughly 70,000 clones, about nine tenths seen only once; the top ten take about 0.6%. The starting material was CD4+ or CD8+ T cells sorted from blood, obtained in a trial of the OX40 agonist ivuxolimab. All receptors come from an adult with an advanced solid tumor such as melanoma, head and neck, liver or kidney cancer.

The chain carries TRBV2 and TRBJ2-3; D unclear. The CDR3 has 15 residues. Germline CDR1 SNHLY, CDR2 FYNNEI. V lost 7 bases to trimming and J lost 2 bases, with 16 bases between them. The CDR3 region is CASTTGSPYTDTQYF. In DNA form, the CDR3 reads TGTGCCAGCACCACCGGGTCTCCTTACACAGATACGCAGTATTTT. Complete variable domain (other parts from reference TRBV2 and TRBJ2-3): EPEVTQTPSHQVTQMGQEVILRCVPISNHLYFYWYRQILGQKVEFLVSFYNNEISEKSEIFDDQFSVERPDGSNFTLKIRSTKLEDSAMYFCASTTGSPYTDTQYFGPGTRLTVL.

This chain joins TRBV10-1 and TRBJ2-2; D not certain. This CDR3 has 14 amino acids. Germline CDR1 reads WNHNN; CDR2 reads SYGVQD (reference sequence). V was pared by 0 bases and J by 4 bases, with 6 bases between. The CDR3 spells CASSESIATGELFF. DNA of the CDR3: TGCGCCAGCAGTGAGTCGATTGCCACCGGGGAGCTGTTTTTT.

This chain links TRBV5-1 with TRBJ2-3; maybe TRBD1 (5 bases). Germline CDR1 reads SGHRS; CDR2 reads YFSETQ. The CDR3 loop spans 18 amino acids. The V and J ends lost 0 bases and 2 bases respectively, with 19 bases between them. CDR3 DNA: TGCGCCAGCAGCTTGGGGGGAAGACAGCCCTCTATCACAGATACGCAGTATTTT. As protein: CASSLGGRQPSITDTQYF.

With regard to this clone: The junction departs from the called germline gene at one end, perhaps through a read error. The sample has other DNA sequences that encode this CDR3 too. As DNA, the CDR3 is TGCGCCAGCAGCCAAGATGACGGGGTCGGCAATCAGCCTCAGCATTTT. This codes for CASSQDDGVGNQPQHF. J is TRBJ1-5 and V is TRBV4-1; no definite D call. From germline, CDR1 is MGHRA and CDR2 YSYEKL. CDR3 length: 16 amino acids.

This clone was detected a few times. The chain combines TRBV2 with TRBJ1-1; unclear D gene. The V end lost 4 bases, the J end lost 4 bases, and 10 bases lay between the germline ends. The CDR3 is 13 residues long. Germline CDR1 SNHLY, CDR2 FYNNEI. In DNA form, the CDR3 reads TGTGCCAGCAGTGTCGAGGGCGGCACTGAAGCTTTCTTT. Encoded protein: CASSVEGGTEAFF. Variable domain in full (rest from reference TRBV2 and TRBJ1-1): EPEVTQTPSHQVTQMGQEVILRCVPISNHLYFYWYRQILGQKVEFLVSFYNNEISEKSEIFDDQFSVERPDGSNFTLKIRSTKLEDSAMYFCASSVEGGTEAFFGQGTRLTVV.

The chain joins TRBV7-9 to TRBJ1-1; no reliable D call. Looked up from germline, CDR1 is SEHNR and CDR2 is FQNEAQ (reference sequence). This CDR3 is 15 amino acids long. Trimming pared 3 bases from V and 3 bases from J, leaving 14 bases between. As DNA, the CDR3 is TGTGCCAGCAGCTTCTACCGGACGGAATACACTGAAGCTTTCTTT. Protein: CASSFYRTEYTEAFF.

J is TRBJ2-5 and V is TRBV18, with 8 nucleotides matching TRBD1. The CDR3 totals 12 residues. The V gene's germline CDR1 is KGHSH and CDR2 LQKENI. V was clipped by 3 bases and J by 11 bases; unmatched bases: 5. The CDR3 here is CASSPQGAEQYF. The CDR3 nucleotides read TGTGCCAGCTCACCCCAGGGGGCTGAGCAGTACTTC.

This chain links TRBV7-8 with TRBJ2-1; no clear D. Germline values: CDR1 SGHVS, CDR2 FQNEAQ. Trimming took 5 bases from V and 0 from J, leaving 17 bases between them. The CDR3 has 17 amino acids. CDR3 DNA: TGTGCCAGCAGCCCTTATCGGATTTTGAGCTCCTACAATGAGCAGTTCTTC. Protein product: CASSPYRILSSYNEQFF.

This clone was recorded once. The chain employs TRBV11-2 and TRBJ2-6; 8 nucleotides agree with TRBD1. There are 18 residues in the CDR3. CDR1 is SGHAT and CDR2 is FQNNGV in the germline V gene. V trimming: 5 bases; J trimming: 0 bases; junction bases outside the gene matches: 9. The chain's CDR3 is CASSRLRTGPSGANVLTF. CDR3 nucleotide sequence: TGTGCCAGCAGCCGGCTAAGGACAGGGCCCTCTGGGGCCAACGTCCTGACTTTC.

The rearrangement links TRBV28 to TRBJ2-3, with D possibly TRBD2 on 6 matching bases. The CDR3 is 12 residues long. Per the germline V gene, CDR1 is MDHEN and CDR2 is SYDVKM. V was cut by 11 bases and J by 2 bases, with 11 bases left in between. This CDR3 reads CAAWDFTDTQYF. The DNA for the CDR3 is TGTGCCGCCTGGGACTTCACAGATACGCAGTATTTT.

The CDR3 nucleotides are TGTGCCAGCAGCTTGAATATGGGGGGTCGCACCGGGGAGCTGTTTTTT. It yields the protein CASSLNMGGRTGELFF. The rearrangement uses TRBV5-4 and TRBJ2-2, with D perhaps matching TRBD2 (6 bases). The CDR3 totals 16 residues. The V end was cut by 1 base, the J end by 4 bases, with 14 bases between. CDR1 SGHNT and CDR2 YYREEE come from the germline V gene (reference sequence).

This chain uses TRBV6-6 with TRBJ1-6, with D perhaps matching TRBD1 (5 bases). Germline values: CDR1 MNHNY, CDR2 SVGAGI (reference sequence). This CDR3 comprises 15 residues. Trimming shortened V by 7 bases and J by 9 bases, and 19 bases separated the two germline ends. This CDR3 is CASKGTSEGGSPLHF. The CDR3 DNA reads as TGTGCCAGCAAAGGGACCTCCGAAGGTGGTTCACCCCTCCACTTT.

J is TRBJ2-1 and V is TRBV7-9; TRBD2 agrees at 9 bases. Germline assignment: CDR1 SEHNR and CDR2 FQNEAQ (reference sequence). This CDR3 contains 16 residues. V was pared by 5 bases and J by 1 base, with 6 bases of the junction left unmatched. The CDR3 here is CASSGWSGGSYNEQFF. As DNA, the CDR3 is TGTGCCAGCAGCGGCTGGAGCGGGGGGTCCTACAATGAGCAGTTCTTC.

The chain recombines TRBV18 with TRBJ2-6, with unresolved D. The germline V gene has CDR1 KGHSH and CDR2 LQKENI. CDR3 length: 19 residues. Trimming left V 2 bases short and J 0 bases short, with 17 bases between. DNA of the CDR3: TGTGCCAGCTCACCAGTACCCTGGCAGGCCAGCTCTGGGGCCAACGTCCTGACTTTC. Protein product: CASSPVPWQASSGANVLTF.

The CDR3 region has the DNA TGTGCCAGCAGCTTACAAGGACAGGGGAACACTGAAGCTTTCTTT. The encoded protein is CASSLQGQGNTEAFF. The chain uses TRBV7-8 and TRBJ1-1; TRBD1 matches 8 bases. Germline loops: CDR1 SGHVS, CDR2 FQNEAQ. The trim removed 2 bases at V and 1 base at J, leaving 3 bases unmatched. This CDR3 comprises 15 residues.

The genes are TRBV6-1 and TRBJ1-1; D is possibly TRBD1 (6 bases). This CDR3 contains 14 residues. Germline CDR1 reads MNHNS; CDR2 reads SASEGT. V lost 5 bases and J 2 bases, leaving 12 bases between the germline ends. This CDR3 reads CASSPGQSNTEAFF. For the CDR3, the DNA is TGTGCCAGCAGTCCAGGACAGTCCAACACTGAAGCTTTCTTT.

The gene calls are TRBV19 and TRBJ1-6; D call uncertain. In germline, CDR1 is LNHDA, CDR2 SQIVND (reference sequence). This CDR3 is 14 amino acids long. Trimming shortened V by 6 bases and J by 6 bases, and 12 bases separated the two germline ends. The CDR3, as DNA: TGTGCCAGTAGCGACACCGTCCGTAATTCACCCCTCCACTTT. It is translated as CASSDTVRNSPLHF.

The chain employs TRBV29-1 and TRBJ2-7, with 8 nucleotides matching TRBD1. V shed 5 bases and J 4 bases; nucleotides not matched to a gene: 7. The CDR3 consists of 13 residues. The germline CDR1 and CDR2 sequences are SQVTM and ANQGSEA. The CDR3 spells CSVRTGSTYEQYF. DNA of the CDR3: TGCAGCGTTCGGACAGGGTCGACTTACGAGCAGTACTTC.

J is TRBJ1-1 and V is TRBV5-1; D gene uncertain. The V end lost 1 base, the J end lost 2 bases, and 6 bases lay between the germline ends. This CDR3 has 13 amino acids. The V gene's germline CDR1 is SGHRS and CDR2 YFSETQ. The CDR3 DNA sequence: TGCGCCAGCAGCTTGTTATTCAACACTGAAGCTTTCTTT. Protein product: CASSLLFNTEAFF.

V is TRBV7-9 and J is TRBJ2-6; 7 positions match TRBD1. J was trimmed by 1 base and V by 5 bases; bases with no gene match: 11. This CDR3 contains 18 residues. The germline V gene encodes CDR1 SEHNR and CDR2 FQNEAQ (reference sequence). The DNA of the CDR3 is TGTGCCAGCAGCGCCCAACAGGGGCCGGGATCTGGGGCCAACGTCCTGACTTTC. Amino acid sequence: CASSAQQGPGSGANVLTF. Based on the CDR3 plus reference TRBV7-9 and TRBJ2-6, the full variable domain is DTGVSQNPRHKITKRGQNVTFRCDPISEHNRLYWYRQTLGQGPEFLTYFQNEAQLEKSRLLSDRFSAERPKGSFSTLEIQRTEQGDSAMYLCASSAQQGPGSGANVLTFGAGSRLTVL.

The chain employs TRBV11-1 and TRBJ2-3; 9 nucleotides agree with TRBD1. From germline, CDR1 is SGHAT and CDR2 FQDESV (reference sequence). This CDR3 is 16 amino acids long. The trim removed 1 base at V and 5 bases at J, leaving 7 bases unmatched. CDR3 bases: TGTGCCAGCAGCTTAGGGACAGGGGCGCAGGAAGATACGCAGTATTTT. This codes for CASSLGTGAQEDTQYF.

In its sample, this clone was seen once. The chain carries TRBV19 and TRBJ1-2, with 10 bases aligning to TRBD1. The junction had 5 bases not matched to a gene; V was cut back by 4 bases and J by 6 bases. Germline V gene lookup returns CDR1 LNHDA and CDR2 SQIVND (reference sequence). CDR3 length: 14 amino acids. CDR3 region: CASSTRDRGNGYTF. CDR3 in DNA: TGTGCCAGTAGTACCCGGGACAGGGGCAATGGCTACACCTTC.

The chain employs TRBV28 and TRBJ1-2, with 9 bases lining up with TRBD1. Trimming removed 3 bases from V and 0 bases from J; junction bases left unmatched: 11. CDR1 is MDHEN, CDR2 SYDVKM, per germline. This CDR3 is built from 18 residues. The CDR3 sequence: CASSFPPHGTGTNYGYTF. For the CDR3, the DNA is TGTGCCAGCAGTTTCCCCCCCCACGGGACAGGGACTAACTATGGCTACACCTTC.

Only a few counts were recorded for this clone. The chain joins TRBV19 to TRBJ1-2; the D is unclear. The CDR3 runs to 15 residues. Trimming took 4 bases from V and 4 from J, leaving 16 bases between them. CDR1 is LNHDA and CDR2 is SQIVND in the germline V gene (reference sequence). The CDR3 spells CASSNNRVAVYGYTF. CDR3 bases: TGTGCCAGTAGTAACAACCGGGTCGCCGTCTATGGCTACACCTTC.

In DNA, the CDR3 is TGCGCCACCAAGAAGGCCGGGAACACTGAAGCTTTCTTT. This sequence encodes CATKKAGNTEAFF. V is TRBV5-1 and J is TRBJ1-1; D is ambiguous. The CDR3 spans 13 residues. Germline V gene sequence: CDR1 SGHRS, CDR2 YFSETQ. With 9 bases removed from V and 1 base from J, the gap between germline ends came to 13 bases. Complete variable domain (other parts from reference TRBV5-1 and TRBJ1-1): KAGVTQTPRYLIKTRGQQVTLSCSPISGHRSVSWYQQTPGQGLQFLFEYFSETQRNKGNFPGRFSGRQFSNSRSEMNVSTLELGDSALYLCATKKAGNTEAFFGQGTRLTVV.

The chain is built from TRBV6-1 and TRBJ1-6; D remains unclear. Trimming took off 3 bases at V and 4 bases at J, with 13 bases between the two ends. Germline CDR1 is MNHNS and CDR2 is SASEGT. The CDR3 is made up of 16 amino acids. CDR3 nucleotides: TGTGCCAGCAGTGATTTAGGAGGTGTATATAATTCACCCCTCCACTTT. It yields the protein CASSDLGGVYNSPLHF.

The CDR3 sequence is CAISESDSTDTQYF. DNA for the CDR3: TGTGCCATCAGTGAGTCTGACAGCACAGATACGCAGTATTTT. The V gene is TRBV10-3, the J gene TRBJ2-3; D call uncertain. The CDR3 contains 14 residues. V dropped 0 bases and J dropped 0 bases, with 4 bases sitting between them. The V gene's germline CDR1 is ENHRY and CDR2 SYGVKD.

This chain connects TRBV10-3 to TRBJ1-2, with D tentatively TRBD1 (6 bases). The length of the CDR3 is 16 residues. Deletions cut 3 bases from V and 0 bases from J, with 14 bases between. Per the germline V gene, CDR1 is ENHRY and CDR2 is SYGVKD. CDR3 amino acids: CAISDLDRSPNYGYTF. CDR3 nucleotides: TGTGCCATCAGTGACCTCGACAGGTCTCCTAACTATGGCTACACCTTC.